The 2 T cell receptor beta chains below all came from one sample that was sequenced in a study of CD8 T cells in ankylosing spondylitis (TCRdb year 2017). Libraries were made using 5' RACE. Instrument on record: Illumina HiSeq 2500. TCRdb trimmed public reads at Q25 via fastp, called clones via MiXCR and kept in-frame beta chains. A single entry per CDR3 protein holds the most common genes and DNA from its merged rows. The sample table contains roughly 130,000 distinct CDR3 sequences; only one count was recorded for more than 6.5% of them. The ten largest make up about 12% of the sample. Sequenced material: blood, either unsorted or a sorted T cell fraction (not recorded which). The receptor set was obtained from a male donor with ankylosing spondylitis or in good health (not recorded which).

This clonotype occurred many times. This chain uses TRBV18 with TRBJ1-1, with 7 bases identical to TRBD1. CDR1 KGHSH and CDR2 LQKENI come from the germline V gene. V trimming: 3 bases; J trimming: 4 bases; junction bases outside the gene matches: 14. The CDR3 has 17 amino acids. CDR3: CASSPTGVGLLGTEAFF. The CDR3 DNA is TGTGCCAGCTCACCCACAGGGGTCGGTTTGCTGGGCACTGAAGCTTTCTTT.

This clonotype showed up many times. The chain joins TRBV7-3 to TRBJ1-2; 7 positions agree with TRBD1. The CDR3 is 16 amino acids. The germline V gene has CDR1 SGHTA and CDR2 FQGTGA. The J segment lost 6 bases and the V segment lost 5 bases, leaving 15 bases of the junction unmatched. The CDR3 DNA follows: TGTGCCAGCAGCGATATATGGACGACAGGGATGGATGGCTACACCTTC. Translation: CASSDIWTTGMDGYTF.